The TCR beta chain under discussion was sequenced for a study of OX40 agonist ivuxolimab in advanced cancers. About the investigation overall: The costimulatory receptor OX40 (CD134) was targeted by ivuxolimab, a fully human IgG2 agonistic monoclonal antibody. Intravenous ivuxolimab was administered to patients every 2 weeks at six dose levels: 0.01, 0.1, 0.3, 1.5, 3 and 10 mg/kg. Of the 50 to 55 patients in dose escalation, approximately 20 had hepatocellular carcinoma, around 15 had melanoma, 9 had renal cell carcinoma and 9 had head and neck cancer. In the dose-escalation cohort, around four fifths of patients were male, and the mean age was approximately 60 years with a range of 23 to 79. Prior anti-PD-1, anti-PD-L1 or anti-CTLA-4 therapy was permitted, and 40% of dose-escalation patients had received checkpoint inhibitors. Partial responses occurred in three dose-escalation patients: two with cutaneous melanoma and one with hepatocellular carcinoma. The purpose of peripheral TCRbeta sequencing was to test whether ivuxolimab changed TCR sequence diversity and led to clonal T-cell expansion. The paper covers the monotherapy dose-escalation part of the phase I ivuxolimab trial, which included N of about 56 patients.

The CDR3 measures 18 amino acids from cysteine to phenylalanine. The entry retains the CDR3 DNA only, 54 bases that are in frame from base 1. Taken from the germline V gene, the CDR1 and CDR2 loops are SGHVS and FNYEAQ. V was cut back by 7 bases and J by 4 bases, leaving a gap of 26 bases between them. As to this clone: Its antigen has not been determined. Per-nucleotide qualities are absent, and no much larger clonotype sits a single base away.

Genomic DNA was isolated from the sorted cells so that the TCRbeta CDR3 region could be sequenced. The immunoSEQ Assay was used for sequencing of TCRbeta CDR3 regions. Sourced from immuneACCESS, this table was stored by TCRdb with only in-frame sequences that have V and J called. A share of the clones is absent; for the studies checked, an unresolved V gene accounts for under half, and the remainder has no known explanation. The sample yields more than 35,000 clones; 65% to 90% were counted once. Together, the top ten hold 12% of the sample. The paper's findings and limits, for the study overall: Low levels of normalized T-cell clonal expansion were also shown by some nonresponding patients. After ivuxolimab, CD8+ T cells had more expanded clones than CD4+ T cells on average. At doses of 0.1 to 3.0 mg/kg, clonal expansion of both CD4+ and CD8+ blood T cells was observed from baseline to week 6. In the 0.1-3.0 mg/kg groups, partial responders were among the patients with the lowest normalized peripheral clonal expansion, particularly in CD8+ T cells. The antigen specificity of the peripheral T cells that underwent clonal expansion was not determined.

The trial excluded patients who had a history of autoimmune disease or who were on systemic immunosuppression. Peripheral blood for TCR sequencing was drawn from every dose cohort at baseline, at cycle 4 day 1 and at cycle 7 day 1. Samples came from an open-label, multicenter, first-in-human phase I dose-escalation trial of ivuxolimab. Adults with locally advanced or metastatic melanoma, renal cell carcinoma, hepatocellular carcinoma or head and neck squamous cell carcinoma were enrolled in the trial. Before TCR sequencing, CD4+ T cells and CD8+ T cells were sorted from peripheral blood as separate populations.

This TCR derives from an adult with an advanced solid tumor such as melanoma, head and neck, liver or kidney cancer. Sequenced material: CD4+ or CD8+ T cells sorted from blood, taken in a trial of the OX40 agonist ivuxolimab. In this chain, TRBV7-6 is recombined with TRBJ2-1, and TRBD2 may be the D gene, going by 6 matching bases. The CDR3: CASNGGGSRDSHYNEQFF. The bases read TGTGCCAGCAACGGGGGTGGCAGTCGAGACAGCCATTACAATGAGCAGTTCTTC.